This TCR beta chain was sequenced in a study of T cells in Graves' hyperthyroidism and ophthalmopathy. TCR beta CDR3 region amplification was performed from RNA transcripts. A first-round RT-PCR of the TCR CDR3 used the HTBI primer set. TCRdb passed the multiplex PCR reads through MiXCR, listing each CDR3 protein once. The sample consists of roughly 630,000 distinct CDR3 sequences, around 16% of them appearing once. V was clipped by 6 bases and J by 2 bases; unmatched bases: 7. This CDR3 has 15 amino acids. Germline CDR1 MNHNS, CDR2 SASEGT. This clonotype was found a few times. The V call is TRBV6-1, the J call TRBJ2-7, with 10 bases aligning to TRBD1. This TCR was sampled from a woman in her twenties or thirties with Graves' hyperthyroidism. Material for sequencing was blood. CDR3 sequence reads: CASSDGTGVAYEQYF. CDR3 nucleotide sequence: TGTGCCAGCAGCGACGGGACAGGGGTGGCCTACGAGCAGTACTTC.